This note documents a single TCR beta chain sequence. Its antigen is as yet unknown. Germline V CDR1 and CDR2: MNHEY, SMNVEV (reference sequence). V trimming: 1 base; J trimming: 0 bases; junction bases outside the gene matches: 6. This CDR3 is 16 amino acids long. Tumour samples came from separate, distinct regions of the hepatocellular carcinoma nodule. Before surgical resection, these early-stage hepatocellular carcinoma patients received no treatment. The data originate from a study of intratumoral heterogeneity in liver cancer. Study-level results: Tumor-infiltrating lymphocytes were acknowledged as under-represented in the sampling. Regional tumor-infiltrating lymphocyte burden differences seen by RNA-seq were reportedly confirmed using TCR sequencing.

Only in-frame clones appear in the TCRdb table, and some are missing; sequencing was by immunoSEQ multiplex PCR. The data hold approximately 6,600 clones, with approximately 60% observed a single time. The specimen comprised tumor tissue, sampled before any cancer treatment. This receptor was identified in a man aged 65 to 79 with hepatocellular carcinoma. The rearrangement joins TRBV27 to TRBJ2-7, with TRBD1 identical over 7 bases. The CDR3 is CASSLYSGTASYEQYF. The DNA for the CDR3 is TGTGCCAGCAGTTTATATTCCGGGACAGCCTCCTACGAGCAGTACTTC.